This passage covers 18 T cell receptor beta chains from one sample sequenced in a study of cytomegalovirus exposure and HLA in healthy donors. Primers: 60 Vbeta forward and 13 Jbeta reverse. Measured with immunoSEQ multiplex PCR; TCRdb has only the in-frame clones, and not every one. Of approximately 260,000 clones listed, nearly 95% are singletons. Sequencing was carried out using PBMCs. Every receptor here comes from a girl aged 2 to 10 in good health and CMV-seronegative.

Here the CDR3 DNA reads TGCGCCAGCAGCCAAGAACTCGGGGATGGCACTGAAGCTTTCTTT. It translates to CASSQELGDGTEAFF. This chain joins TRBV4-1 and TRBJ1-1; D unresolved. Germline CDR1 reads MGHRA; CDR2 reads YSYEKL. V lost 0 bases to trimming and J lost 4 bases, with 12 bases between them. The CDR3 is 15 residues long.

This clone was seen a single time. The J gene is TRBJ1-5, the V gene TRBV6-6; the D gene is possibly TRBD1 (5 bases). CDR1 is MNHNY and CDR2 is SVGAGI in the germline V gene (reference sequence). This CDR3 has 16 amino acids. V shed 0 bases and J shed 5 bases, with 14 bases lying between them. The DNA of the CDR3 is TGTGCCAGCAGTTACTCCGGGCAGGGAAGGGATCAGCCCCAGCATTTT. It specifies CASSYSGQGRDQPQHF.

Written as DNA, the CDR3 is TGTGCCAGCAGCCAATACCGGGACTCCTCGGGGGGTGAGCAGTTCTTC. Its protein product is CASSQYRDSSGGEQFF. The gene calls are TRBV11-2 and TRBJ2-1; TRBD2 aligns across 7 bases. Germline V gene data show CDR1 as SGHAT and CDR2 as FQNNGV. The CDR3 totals 16 residues. With V trimmed by 5 bases and J by 9 bases, 16 bases remained unmatched.

This chain uses TRBV7-2 with TRBJ1-5; D is possibly TRBD1 (5 bases). The CDR3 spans 16 residues. V gave up 4 bases and J gave up 4 bases, with 17 bases separating them. The germline V gene has CDR1 SGHTA and CDR2 FQGNSA. The DNA for the CDR3 is TGTGCCAGCAGCTCTGGTACGGGGGAAGGAAATCAGCCCCAGCATTTT. It codes for CASSSGTGEGNQPQHF.

This clone was detected only a few times. The chain combines TRBV13 with TRBJ2-5; D not certain. The V end was cut by 5 bases, the J end by 5 bases, with 6 bases between. Germline V gene data show CDR1 as PRHDT and CDR2 as FYEKMQ (reference sequence). The CDR3 loop spans 11 amino acids. CDR3 coding DNA: TGTGCCAGCAGCCGAGTTGAGACCCAGTACTTC. It is translated as CASSRVETQYF. Full variable domain (remainder filled in from reference TRBV13 and TRBJ2-5): AAGVIQSPRHLIKEKRETATLKCYPIPRHDTVYWYQQGPGQDPQFLISFYEKMQSDKGSIPDRFSAQQFSDYHSELNMSSLELGDSALYFCASSRVETQYFGPGTRLLVL.

The chain combines TRBV19 with TRBJ2-4, with 7 positions matching TRBD1. The germline gives CDR1 LNHDA, CDR2 SQIVND (reference sequence). CDR3 size: 15 residues. Trimming cost V 6 bases and J 0 bases; bases outside gene matches: 5. The CDR3 DNA sequence: TGTGCCAGTAGAGACAGGGCTGTAGCCAAAAACATTCAGTACTTC. This gives the protein CASRDRAVAKNIQYF.

The chain combines TRBV19 with TRBJ1-2; 8 bases line up with TRBD1. The V and J ends lost 6 bases and 8 bases, in that order; junction bases with no gene match: 8. This CDR3 region has 13 residues. The germline gives CDR1 LNHDA, CDR2 SQIVND (reference sequence). The CDR3 bases are TGTGCCAGTAGGGCTGGACAGGGAGGGGGCTACACCTTC. Amino acids: CASRAGQGGGYTF.

The rearrangement uses TRBV29-1 and TRBJ2-7; 9 bases agree with TRBD1. CDR1 is SQVTM and CDR2 is ANQGSEA in the germline V gene. CDR3 size: 13 residues. Trimming cost V 3 bases and J 5 bases; bases outside gene matches: 5. The chain's CDR3 is CSVDGQGLHEQYF. The CDR3 bases are TGCAGCGTTGACGGACAGGGGTTACACGAGCAGTACTTC.

The V call is TRBV6-4, the J call TRBJ2-3; D is possibly TRBD1 (5 bases). Germline CDR1 reads MRHNA; CDR2 reads SNTAGT. V lost 2 bases to trimming and J lost 5 bases, with 11 bases between them. This CDR3 spans 14 amino acids. The CDR3 DNA follows: TGTGCCAGCAGTGACCAGGGCGAAAGAGATACGCAGTATTTT. Translation: CASSDQGERDTQYF.

The chain uses TRBV19 and TRBJ2-7, with 7 bases that match TRBD2. The CDR3 length is 14 residues. V lost 4 bases, J lost 0 bases, and 3 bases stayed unmatched. The germline V gene has CDR1 LNHDA and CDR2 SQIVND (reference sequence). The CDR3 coding sequence is TGTGCCAGTAGTAACGGGGGGAACTCCTACGAGCAGTACTTC. It translates to CASSNGGNSYEQYF.

This chain joins TRBV6-5 and TRBJ1-4; 7 bases agree with TRBD1. The V segment lost 0 bases and the J segment 7 bases; nucleotides outside the gene matches: 5. This CDR3 is built from 15 residues. Germline V gives CDR1 MNHEY, CDR2 SVGAGI. This CDR3 is CASSYSNRGGEKLFF. CDR3 in DNA: TGTGCCAGCAGTTACTCTAACAGGGGAGGTGAAAAACTGTTTTTT.

The rearrangement joins TRBV13 to TRBJ2-1; 13 nucleotides agree with TRBD2. With 7 bases clipped from V and 6 bases from J, the junction kept 6 bases outside the gene matches. There are 15 residues in the CDR3. Germline assignment: CDR1 PRHDT and CDR2 FYEKMQ (reference sequence). CDR3: CASIFRTSGSNEQFF. DNA of the CDR3: TGTGCCAGCATCTTCAGGACTAGCGGGAGCAATGAGCAGTTCTTC.

The chain links TRBV10-1 to TRBJ2-7; 9 bases agree with TRBD1. This CDR3 is 13 amino acids long. The germline V gene has CDR1 WNHNN and CDR2 SYGVQD (reference sequence). Losses at the gene ends were 4 bases for V and 6 bases for J; bases not matched to a gene: 4. The CDR3 sequence is CASSAGQGSEQYF. The CDR3 DNA reads as TGCGCCAGCAGTGCGGGACAGGGCTCCGAGCAGTACTTC.

J is TRBJ1-1 and V is TRBV5-1; 10 bases match TRBD1. The germline V gene encodes CDR1 SGHRS and CDR2 YFSETQ. Trimming removed 4 bases from V and 7 bases from J; junction bases left unmatched: 7. This CDR3 is 14 amino acids long. CDR3 nucleotide sequence: TGCGCCAGCAGCATGGGACAGGGGAGGGATGAAGCTTTCTTT. This gives the protein CASSMGQGRDEAFF.

The chain is built from TRBV25-1 and TRBJ1-2, with D unclear. Germline assignment: CDR1 MGHDK and CDR2 SYGVNS. V lost 3 bases and J 2 bases, leaving 7 bases between the germline ends. CDR3 length: 13 amino acids. As DNA, the CDR3 is TGTGCCAGCAGTGAGGAGGAGAACTATGGCTACACCTTC. Residues: CASSEEENYGYTF.

V gene TRBV28 combines with J gene TRBJ1-1, with D perhaps TRBD1 (6 bases). The CDR3 is 14 amino acids. Germline loops: CDR1 MDHEN, CDR2 SYDVKM. Trimming took 5 bases from V and 11 from J, leaving 21 bases between them. CDR3 region: CASSPTGKGSRAFF. The CDR3 region has the DNA TGTGCCAGCAGTCCCACAGGGAAGGGATCACGGGCTTTCTTT. The variable domain in full, with the rest retrieved from reference TRBV28 and TRBJ1-1, is DVKVTQSSRYLVKRTGEKVFLECVQDMDHENMFWYRQDPGLGLRLIYFSYDVKMKEKGDIPEGYSVSREKKERFSLILESASTNQTSMYLCASSPTGKGSRAFFGQGTRLTVV.

The genes are TRBV10-1 and TRBJ2-1; 10 bases fit TRBD1. Germline assignment: CDR1 WNHNN and CDR2 SYGVQD (reference sequence). This CDR3 has 15 residues. V lost 3 bases to trimming and J lost 9 bases; unmatched junction nucleotides: 8. The CDR3 nucleotides read TGCGCCAGCAGTGACCCCGGACAGGGGGTCGGTGAGCAGTTCTTC. Residues: CASSDPGQGVGEQFF.

The genes are TRBV9 and TRBJ2-2; TRBD1 agrees at 7 bases. CDR3 length equals 13 residues. V was clipped by 4 bases and J by 8 bases; unmatched bases: 5. CDR1 is SGDLS and CDR2 is YYNGEE in the germline V gene. The CDR3 DNA is TGTGCCAGCAGCTCCCCCAGGGGGGGGGAGCTGTTTTTT. This translates into CASSSPRGGELFF.